The 30 T cell receptor beta chains reported below all come from one sample, sequenced in a study of blood T cell repertoires in COVID-19. Sequenced by immunoSEQ multiplex PCR; TCRdb stores in-frame clones only, minus some. Here the sample spans 200,000 to 250,000 clones, approximately 84% being singletons. The specimen was peripheral blood. These receptors were taken from a woman in her thirties who had recovered from COVID-19.

The V call is TRBV12-3 or TRBV12-4, the J call TRBJ2-1; tentative D call: TRBD2 (5 bases). The CDR3 consists of 13 residues. V was trimmed by 3 bases and J by 7 bases, leaving 10 bases between them. CDR3 DNA sequence: TGTGCCAGCAGTTTTGCAGCGGCGAATGAGCAGTTCTTC. Amino acid sequence: CASSFAAANEQFF.

This sequence joins TRBV7-9 and TRBJ1-4; tentative D call: TRBD1 (5 bases). The germline gives CDR1 SEHNR, CDR2 FQNEAQ (reference sequence). The CDR3 extends over 15 amino acids. V lost 5 bases, J lost 8 bases, and 18 bases lay in between. CDR3 DNA sequence: TGTGCCAGCAGCGCCCCAGGGATTTTGAAAGAAAAACTGTTTTTT. This translates into CASSAPGILKEKLFF. Based on the CDR3 plus reference TRBV7-9 and TRBJ1-4, the full variable domain is DTGVSQNPRHKITKRGQNVTFRCDPISEHNRLYWYRQTLGQGPEFLTYFQNEAQLEKSRLLSDRFSAERPKGSFSTLEIQRTEQGDSAMYLCASSAPGILKEKLFFGSGTQLSVL.

The CDR3 spells CASIPGHLNTEAFF. As DNA, the CDR3 is TGTGCCAGCATCCCGGGACACTTGAACACTGAAGCTTTCTTT. The V gene is TRBV28, the J gene TRBJ1-1, with a tentative D call TRBD1 (6 bases). Germline CDR1 and CDR2: MDHEN and SYDVKM. Between the trimmed V and J ends, which lost 7 bases and 0 bases, there was a span of 12 bases. This CDR3 is 14 amino acids long.

DNA of the CDR3: TGCAGCGTCAAACCGGGACAGGGGAACACTGAAGCTTTCTTT. Translation gives CSVKPGQGNTEAFF. V usage is TRBV29-1 and J usage is TRBJ1-1, with 9 bases aligning to TRBD1. Losses at the gene ends were 6 bases for V and 1 base for J; bases not matched to a gene: 6. The CDR3 spans 14 residues. Germline V gene sequence: CDR1 SQVTM, CDR2 ANQGSEA.

V usage is TRBV11-2 and J usage is TRBJ1-5; 8 nucleotides match TRBD1. The CDR3 has 15 amino acids. The trim removed 6 bases at V and 4 bases at J, leaving 8 bases unmatched. Per germline, CDR1 SGHAT and CDR2 FQNNGV. Here the CDR3 reads CASSAGTGQNQPQHF. CDR3 in DNA: TGTGCCAGCAGTGCCGGGACAGGTCAAAATCAGCCCCAGCATTTT.

This clone was detected once. This chain uses TRBV27 with TRBJ2-5, with 7 bases aligning to TRBD2. The V gene's germline CDR1 is MNHEY and CDR2 SMNVEV (reference sequence). The J segment lost 4 bases and the V segment lost 6 bases, leaving 5 bases of the junction unmatched. The CDR3 runs to 13 residues. CDR3 residues: CASSLGLGETQYF. The DNA for the CDR3 is TGTGCCAGCAGCCTAGGACTAGGAGAGACCCAGTACTTC.

V gene TRBV11-2 combines with J gene TRBJ2-5; 9 nucleotides line up with TRBD2. Per the germline V gene, CDR1 is SGHAT and CDR2 is FQNNGV. CDR3 size: 17 residues. Germline trimming cut 4 bases from V and 5 bases from J; bases unmatched to any gene: 14. In DNA form, the CDR3 reads TGTGCCAGCAGCTCGTCGTTCATAGCGGGAGTGGTGGAGACCCAGTACTTC. Its protein is CASSSSFIAGVVETQYF.

The J gene is TRBJ2-7, the V gene TRBV2; 8 positions agree with TRBD2. This CDR3 contains 12 residues. With V trimmed by 8 bases and J by 7 bases, 7 bases remained unmatched. The germline V gene has CDR1 SNHLY and CDR2 FYNNEI. The CDR3 loop is CASETSGWEQYF. For the CDR3, the DNA is TGTGCCAGCGAAACTAGCGGTTGGGAGCAGTACTTC.

V gene TRBV10-3 combines with J gene TRBJ2-4; D unresolved. Per germline, CDR1 ENHRY and CDR2 SYGVKD. The CDR3 sequence is 12 residues long. V shed 0 bases and J shed 5 bases, with 2 bases lying between them. The CDR3 DNA is TGTGCCATCAGTGAGTCCGAAAACATTCAGTACTTC. This codes for CAISESENIQYF.

The chain links TRBV27 to TRBJ2-2; 9 positions agree with TRBD2. Germline lookup yields CDR1 MNHEY and CDR2 SMNVEV (reference sequence). This CDR3 has 16 residues. Trimming took 7 bases from V and 5 from J; bases not matched to a gene: 11. CDR3 loop: CASIASTSGGTGELFF. In DNA, the CDR3 is TGTGCCAGCATTGCCTCGACTAGCGGAGGGACCGGGGAGCTGTTTTTT.

The chain recombines TRBV28 with TRBJ2-3; D is possibly TRBD1 (6 bases). The CDR3 contains 14 residues. V was clipped by 3 bases and J by 3 bases, with 10 bases between them. The V gene's germline CDR1 is MDHEN and CDR2 SYDVKM. CDR3 region: CASSFRTGTDTQYF. The CDR3 DNA reads as TGTGCCAGCAGTTTCCGAACAGGGACAGATACGCAGTATTTT.

A few counts support this clone. The chain recombines TRBV4-1 with TRBJ2-7, with 8 bases identical to TRBD2. The germline gives CDR1 MGHRA, CDR2 YSYEKL. CDR3 length equals 14 residues. For the CDR3, the DNA is TGCGGTTCATCCAACGCGGGAGGTAGTAACGAGCAGTACTTC. Protein sequence: CGSSNAGGSNEQYF.

The chain links TRBV9 to TRBJ2-1, with TRBD2 matching over 10 bases. With 4 bases clipped from V and 2 bases from J, the junction kept 3 bases outside the gene matches. The length of the CDR3 is 15 residues. Germline-derived CDR1 and CDR2 are SGDLS and YYNGEE. This chain's CDR3 is CASSRTSGTYNEQFF. The DNA of the CDR3 is TGTGCCAGCAGCCGGACTAGCGGCACCTACAATGAGCAGTTCTTC.

This sequence joins TRBV5-4 and TRBJ2-3; 9 bases map to TRBD2. The germline V gene encodes CDR1 SGHNT and CDR2 YYREEE (reference sequence). V gave up 0 bases and J gave up 2 bases; unmatched junction bases: 7. The CDR3 length is 17 residues. The CDR3 is CASSLVVSGSVTDTQYF. In DNA, the CDR3 is TGTGCCAGCAGCTTGGTCGTTAGCGGGAGTGTCACAGATACGCAGTATTTT.

This chain joins TRBV21-1 and TRBJ2-7; no DNA check was done on the table's D call, TRBD1. TRBV21-1 corresponds to a pseudogene. This CDR3 has 21 amino acids. CDR3 DNA: TGTCCCAGCACCAATATCCCCGGGCGGGGGGGGGACAGGGGCCCCACCTACGAGCAGTACTTC. Amino acids: CPSTNIPGRGGDRGPTYEQYF.

The chain carries TRBV3-1 (or the pseudogene TRBV3-2) and TRBJ2-1; D might be TRBD2 (5 bases). This CDR3 contains 15 residues. The ends were cut back, 4 bases at V and 7 bases at J, with 17 bases in the middle. Germline CDR1 reads LGHDT; CDR2 reads YNNKEL (reference sequence). The CDR3 loop reads CASSLVVTGYNEQFF. Here the CDR3 DNA reads TGTGCCAGCAGCCTTGTAGTAACGGGGTATAATGAGCAGTTCTTC.

V is TRBV6-4 and J is TRBJ2-1, with 10 bases matching TRBD2. The CDR3 is 16 amino acids. Germline-derived CDR1 and CDR2 are MRHNA and SNTAGT. V gave up 3 bases and J gave up 6 bases; unmatched junction bases: 8. For the CDR3, the DNA is TGTGCCAGCAGTGATTACACTAGCGGGAAGTTCAATGAGCAGTTCTTC. It codes for CASSDYTSGKFNEQFF.

The genes are TRBV27 and TRBJ1-2; no clear D gene. The V end lost 5 bases, the J end lost 4 bases, and 8 bases lay between the germline ends. Germline V gene lookup returns CDR1 MNHEY and CDR2 SMNVEV (reference sequence). This CDR3 contains 12 residues. DNA for the CDR3: TGTGCCAGCAGTAGCGGCGGCTATGGCTACACCTTC. As protein: CASSSGGYGYTF.

The genes are TRBV6-6 and TRBJ2-3; D uncertain. Trimming took off 2 bases at V and 1 base at J, with 4 bases between the two ends. This CDR3 has 13 amino acids. CDR1 is MNHNY, CDR2 SVGAGI, per germline (reference sequence). CDR3 DNA: TGTGCCAGCAGTTACACAGGCACAGATACGCAGTATTTT. The encoded protein is CASSYTGTDTQYF.

CDR3 in amino acids: CASTPIPGQGPNTEAFF. The CDR3 DNA sequence: TGTGCCAGTACCCCCATCCCGGGACAGGGACCCAACACTGAAGCTTTCTTT. This chain connects TRBV19 to TRBJ1-1, with 9 bases lining up with TRBD1. Germline V gives CDR1 LNHDA, CDR2 SQIVND (reference sequence). CDR3 size: 17 residues. V lost 7 bases to trimming and J lost 2 bases; unmatched junction nucleotides: 14. The full variable domain, its missing parts supplied by reference TRBV19 and TRBJ1-1, is DGGITQSPKYLFRKEGQNVTLSCEQNLNHDAMYWYRQDPGQGLRLIYYSQIVNDFQKGDIAEGYSVSREKKESFPLTVTSAQKNPTAFYLCASTPIPGQGPNTEAFFGQGTRLTVV.

This clone turned up a few times. The chain links TRBV10-3 to TRBJ1-3; no firm D call. Germline CDR1 reads ENHRY; CDR2 reads SYGVKD. V gave up 7 bases and J gave up 3 bases, with 4 bases separating them. This CDR3 contains 11 residues. CDR3 in DNA: TGTGCCATCAACGGTGGAAACACCATATATTTT. Amino acids: CAINGGNTIYF.

The gene calls are TRBV7-9 and TRBJ1-2; 7 positions match TRBD1. CDR3 size: 13 residues. Germline V gives CDR1 SEHNR, CDR2 FQNEAQ (reference sequence). After removal of 4 bases from V and 4 bases from J, the junction contained 3 bases not matched to a gene. The CDR3 nucleotides read TGTGCCAGCAGCTCCGGACAGGTCTATGGCTACACCTTC. It yields the protein CASSSGQVYGYTF.

This clone was counted between two and nine times. V and J are TRBV9 and TRBJ1-4; TRBD1 matches 8 bases. The V gene end was trimmed by 4 bases and the J gene end by 3 bases; junction bases not matched to a gene: 5. Germline values: CDR1 SGDLS, CDR2 YYNGEE. The CDR3 spans 15 residues. The CDR3 spells CASSSQGAPNEKLFF. In nucleotides, the CDR3 is TGTGCCAGCAGCTCCCAGGGGGCGCCTAATGAAAAACTGTTTTTT. The full variable domain, its missing parts supplied by reference TRBV9 and TRBJ1-4, is DSGVTQTPKHLITATGQRVTLRCSPRSGDLSVYWYQQSLDQGLQFLIQYYNGEERAKGNILERFSAQQFPDLHSELNLSSLELGDSALYFCASSSQGAPNEKLFFGSGTQLSVL.

The genes are TRBV6-5 and TRBJ1-6; D unresolved. The V end was cut by 3 bases, the J end by 7 bases, with 13 bases between. The CDR3 loop spans 15 amino acids. In germline, CDR1 is MNHEY, CDR2 SVGAGI. This CDR3 reads CASSYGGYNNSPLHF. The CDR3 nucleotides read TGTGCCAGCAGTTATGGAGGGTATAACAATTCACCCCTCCACTTT.

The V gene is TRBV12-3 or TRBV12-4, the J gene TRBJ2-1; a weak D match, TRBD2 (5 bases). V lost 8 bases, J lost 3 bases, and 5 bases lay in between. This CDR3 region has 11 residues. The CDR3 reads CASRDYNEQFF. As DNA, the CDR3 is TGTGCCAGCCGGGACTACAATGAGCAGTTCTTC.

The V and J genes are TRBV9 and TRBJ2-7, with 7 positions matching TRBD1. The trim removed 0 bases at V and 3 bases at J, leaving 6 bases unmatched. CDR1 is SGDLS and CDR2 is YYNGEE in the germline V gene. The CDR3 runs to 15 residues. CDR3 region: CASSVGQGKGYEQYF. CDR3 nucleotides: TGTGCCAGCAGCGTAGGACAGGGTAAAGGCTACGAGCAGTACTTC. Filled out from reference TRBV9 and TRBJ2-7, the complete variable domain reads DSGVTQTPKHLITATGQRVTLRCSPRSGDLSVYWYQQSLDQGLQFLIQYYNGEERAKGNILERFSAQQFPDLHSELNLSSLELGDSALYFCASSVGQGKGYEQYFGPGTRLTVT.

This chain uses TRBV28 with TRBJ1-2; D is perhaps TRBD1 (6 bases). Deletions cut 8 bases from V and 3 bases from J, with 22 bases between. The CDR3 is made up of 16 amino acids. Looked up from germline, CDR1 is MDHEN and CDR2 is SYDVKM. In nucleotides, the CDR3 is TGTGCCAGCTCTCCTGGGGGGGCCGGTGGGGACTATGGCTACACCTTC. Translating gives CASSPGGAGGDYGYTF.

About this clone itself: One end of the junction does not line up with germline, which may come from a read error. The chain couples TRBV6-1 to TRBJ2-1; TRBD1 is a possible D gene (6 bases). Germline V gene data show CDR1 as MNHNS and CDR2 as SASEGT. CDR3 size: 12 residues. The CDR3 sequence is CASSDVDRERFF. CDR3 DNA: TGTGCCAGCAGTGATGTGGACAGAGAGCGGTTCTTC.

This clone was found many times. The rearrangement uses TRBV5-4 and TRBJ2-7, with TRBD2 matching 10 bases. V lost 0 bases and J lost 4; bases outside the gene matches: 4. The CDR3 is 15 amino acids. Germline V gene data show CDR1 as SGHNT and CDR2 as YYREEE (reference sequence). Here the CDR3 reads CASSLVGSGRYEQYF. The DNA for the CDR3 is TGTGCCAGCAGCTTGGTTGGTAGCGGGAGGTACGAGCAGTACTTC.

This clone has just one count. This sequence joins TRBV6-6 and TRBJ2-7; D may be TRBD2 (7 bases). The CDR3 consists of 12 residues. CDR1 MNHNY and CDR2 SVGAGI come from the germline V gene (reference sequence). The V gene lost 7 bases and the J gene lost 4 bases, with 11 bases spanning the gap. The CDR3 DNA follows: TGTGCCAGCATGGGGGGGCAATACGAGCAGTACTTC. As protein: CASMGGQYEQYF.